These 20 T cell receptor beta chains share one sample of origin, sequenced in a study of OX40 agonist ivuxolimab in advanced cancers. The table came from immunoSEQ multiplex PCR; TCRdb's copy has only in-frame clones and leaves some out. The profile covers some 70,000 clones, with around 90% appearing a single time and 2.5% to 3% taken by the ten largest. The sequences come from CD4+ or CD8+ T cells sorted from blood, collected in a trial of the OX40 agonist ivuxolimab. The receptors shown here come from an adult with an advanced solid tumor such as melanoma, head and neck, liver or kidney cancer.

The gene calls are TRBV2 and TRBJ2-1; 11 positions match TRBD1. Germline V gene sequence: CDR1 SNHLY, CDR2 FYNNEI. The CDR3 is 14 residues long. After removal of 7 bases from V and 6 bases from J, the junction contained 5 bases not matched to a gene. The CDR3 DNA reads TGTGCCAGCATAGTGGACAGGGGGCGCAATGAGCAGTTCTTC. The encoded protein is CASIVDRGRNEQFF. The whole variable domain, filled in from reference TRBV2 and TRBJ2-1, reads EPEVTQTPSHQVTQMGQEVILRCVPISNHLYFYWYRQILGQKVEFLVSFYNNEISEKSEIFDDQFSVERPDGSNFTLKIRSTKLEDSAMYFCASIVDRGRNEQFFGPGTRLTVL.

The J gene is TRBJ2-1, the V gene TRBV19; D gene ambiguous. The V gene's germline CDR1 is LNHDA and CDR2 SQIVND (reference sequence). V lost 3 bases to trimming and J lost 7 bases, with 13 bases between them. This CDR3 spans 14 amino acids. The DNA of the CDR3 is TGTGCCAGTAGTATCGCGGCAGGTCCAAATGAGCAGTTCTTC. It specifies CASSIAAGPNEQFF.

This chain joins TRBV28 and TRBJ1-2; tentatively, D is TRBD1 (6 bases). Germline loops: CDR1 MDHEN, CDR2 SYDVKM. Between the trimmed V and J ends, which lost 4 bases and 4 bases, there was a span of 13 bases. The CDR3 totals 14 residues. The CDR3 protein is CASSSGQYPYGYTF. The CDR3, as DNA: TGTGCCAGCAGTTCGGGACAATATCCCTATGGCTACACCTTC.

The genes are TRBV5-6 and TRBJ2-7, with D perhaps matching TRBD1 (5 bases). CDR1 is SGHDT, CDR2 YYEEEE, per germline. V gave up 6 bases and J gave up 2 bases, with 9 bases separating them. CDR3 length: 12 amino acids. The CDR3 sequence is CASKTGAYEQYF. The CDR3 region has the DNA TGTGCCAGCAAAACAGGAGCCTACGAGCAGTACTTC.

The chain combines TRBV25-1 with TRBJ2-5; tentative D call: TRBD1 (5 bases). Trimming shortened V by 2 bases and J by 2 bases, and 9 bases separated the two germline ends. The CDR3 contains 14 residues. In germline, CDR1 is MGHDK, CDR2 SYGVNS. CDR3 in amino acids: CASSEMTVQETQYF. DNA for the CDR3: TGTGCCAGCAGTGAAATGACAGTTCAAGAGACCCAGTACTTC.

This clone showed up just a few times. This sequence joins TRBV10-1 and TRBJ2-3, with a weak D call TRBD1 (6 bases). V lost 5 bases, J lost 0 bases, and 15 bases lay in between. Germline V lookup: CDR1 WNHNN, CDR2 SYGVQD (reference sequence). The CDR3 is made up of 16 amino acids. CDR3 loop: CASSPRAGASTDTQYF. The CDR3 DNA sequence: TGCGCCAGCAGTCCCCGGGCAGGGGCCAGCACAGATACGCAGTATTTT.

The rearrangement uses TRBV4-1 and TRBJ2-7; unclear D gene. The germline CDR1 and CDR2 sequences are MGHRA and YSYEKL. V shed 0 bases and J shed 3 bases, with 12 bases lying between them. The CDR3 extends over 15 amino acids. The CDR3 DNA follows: TGCGCCAGCAGCCAAGAGGTGCAGCTTCACTACGAGCAGTACTTC. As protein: CASSQEVQLHYEQYF.

The CDR3 coding sequence is TGTGCCAGCAGCAGAGAGACCCAGTACTTC. Translation gives CASSRETQYF. This sequence joins TRBV28 and TRBJ2-5, with D unresolved. CDR1 and CDR2 from the germline V gene are MDHEN and SYDVKM. V lost 6 bases to trimming and J lost 4 bases, with 3 bases between them. CDR3 length equals 10 residues.

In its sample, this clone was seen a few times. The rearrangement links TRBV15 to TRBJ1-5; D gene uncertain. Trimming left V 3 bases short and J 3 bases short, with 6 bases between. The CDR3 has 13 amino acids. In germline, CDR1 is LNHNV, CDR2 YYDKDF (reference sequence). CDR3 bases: TGTGCCACCAGCAGGGGAGACAATCAGCCCCAGCATTTT. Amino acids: CATSRGDNQPQHF.

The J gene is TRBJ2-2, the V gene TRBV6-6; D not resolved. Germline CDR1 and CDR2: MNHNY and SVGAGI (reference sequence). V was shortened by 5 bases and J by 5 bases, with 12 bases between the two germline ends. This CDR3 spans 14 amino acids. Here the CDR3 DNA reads TGTGCCAGCAGTCTCGGCCCGCAAACCGGGGAGCTGTTTTTT. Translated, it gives CASSLGPQTGELFF.

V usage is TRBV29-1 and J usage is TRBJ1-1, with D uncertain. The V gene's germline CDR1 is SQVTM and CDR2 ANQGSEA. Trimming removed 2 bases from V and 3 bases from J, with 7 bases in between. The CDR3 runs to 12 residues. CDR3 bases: TGCAGCGTTGAACCGGGGTACACTGAAGCTTTCTTT. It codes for CSVEPGYTEAFF.

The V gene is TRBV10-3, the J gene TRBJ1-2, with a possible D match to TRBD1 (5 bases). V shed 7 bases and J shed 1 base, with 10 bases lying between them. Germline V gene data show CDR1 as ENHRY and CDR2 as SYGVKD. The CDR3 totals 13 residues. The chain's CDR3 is CAINGGINYGYTF. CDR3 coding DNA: TGTGCCATCAACGGGGGTATTAACTATGGCTACACCTTC.

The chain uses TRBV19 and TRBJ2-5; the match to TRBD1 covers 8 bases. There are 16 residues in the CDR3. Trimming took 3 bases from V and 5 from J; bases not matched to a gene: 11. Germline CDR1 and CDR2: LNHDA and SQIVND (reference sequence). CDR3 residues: CASSIGDRGNGETQYF. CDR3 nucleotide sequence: TGTGCCAGTAGTATTGGAGACAGGGGCAACGGGGAGACCCAGTACTTC.

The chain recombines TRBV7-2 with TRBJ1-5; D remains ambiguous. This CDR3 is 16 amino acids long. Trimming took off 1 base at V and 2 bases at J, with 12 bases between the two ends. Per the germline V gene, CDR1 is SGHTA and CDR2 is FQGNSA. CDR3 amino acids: CASSLGAGFGNQPQHF. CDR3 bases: TGTGCCAGCAGCTTAGGGGCGGGGTTTGGCAATCAGCCCCAGCATTTT.

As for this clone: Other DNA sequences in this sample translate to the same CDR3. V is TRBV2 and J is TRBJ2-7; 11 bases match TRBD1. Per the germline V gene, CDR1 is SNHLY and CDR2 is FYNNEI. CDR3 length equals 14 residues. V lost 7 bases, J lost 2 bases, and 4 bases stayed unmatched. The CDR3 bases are TGTGCCAGCACCGGGACAGGGGGGACCTACGAGCAGTACTTC. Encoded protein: CASTGTGGTYEQYF.

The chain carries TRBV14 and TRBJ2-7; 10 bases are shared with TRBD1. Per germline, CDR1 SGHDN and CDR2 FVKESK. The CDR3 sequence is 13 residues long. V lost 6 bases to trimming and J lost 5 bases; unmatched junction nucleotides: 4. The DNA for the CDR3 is TGTGCCAGCAGAAGGACAGGGGGGAACGAGCAGTACTTC. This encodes CASRRTGGNEQYF.

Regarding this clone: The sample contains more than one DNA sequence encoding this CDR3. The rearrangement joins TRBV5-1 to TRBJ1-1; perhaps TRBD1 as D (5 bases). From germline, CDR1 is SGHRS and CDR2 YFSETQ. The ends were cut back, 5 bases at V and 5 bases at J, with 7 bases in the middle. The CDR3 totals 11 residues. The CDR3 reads CASRGETEAFF. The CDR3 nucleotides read TGCGCCAGCAGAGGGGAAACTGAAGCTTTCTTT.

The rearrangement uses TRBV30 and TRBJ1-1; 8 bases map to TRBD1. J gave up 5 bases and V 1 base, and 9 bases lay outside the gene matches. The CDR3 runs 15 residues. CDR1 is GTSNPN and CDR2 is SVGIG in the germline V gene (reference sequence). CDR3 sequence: CAWSDPRQGRTEAFF. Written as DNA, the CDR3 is TGTGCCTGGAGTGACCCCCGACAGGGGAGGACTGAAGCTTTCTTT.

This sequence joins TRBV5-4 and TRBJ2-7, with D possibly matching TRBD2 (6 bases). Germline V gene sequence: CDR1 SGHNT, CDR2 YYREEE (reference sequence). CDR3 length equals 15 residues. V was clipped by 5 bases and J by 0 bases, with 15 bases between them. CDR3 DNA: TGTGCCAGCAGAGATAGGGCAGCGGGCTCCTACGAGCAGTACTTC. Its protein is CASRDRAAGSYEQYF.

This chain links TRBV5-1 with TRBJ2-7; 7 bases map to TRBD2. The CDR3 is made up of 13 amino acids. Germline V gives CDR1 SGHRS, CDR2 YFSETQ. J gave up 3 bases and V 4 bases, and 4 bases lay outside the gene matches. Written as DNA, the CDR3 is TGCGCCAGCAGCGAGGGGACTAACTACGAGCAGTACTTC. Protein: CASSEGTNYEQYF.